This TCR beta chain was captured by sequencing in a study of shared clonotypes between healthy human individuals. Study information: Per donor, CD8 memory used one plate, CD8 naive used two, CD4 memory used three and CD4 naive used three. Findings of the study overall: Generation probabilities were higher for clonotypes shared across all four sorted-subset donors than for unshared ones. Investigators expected sequencing depth to affect clonotype sharing among donors.

The method was immunoSEQ multiplex PCR; TCRdb's version includes in-frame clones alone and lacks a portion of them. The sample carries millions of clones, about 92% recorded once. This clone showed up just once. Its specificity is not known. CD45RO-negative CD8 cells positively selected for CCR7 made up the naive population, which excluded terminally differentiated effector memory CD45RA+ cells. The donors, all of them Caucasian adults, lived in Nashville, Tennessee. Germline CDR1 and CDR2: SGHTA and FQGNSA. J was trimmed by 8 bases and V by 5 bases; bases with no gene match: 8. The CDR3 has 13 residues.

Sequences were obtained from naive CD8+ T cells from PBMCs. This receptor was identified in a man younger than 35 in good health. Some clones in this sample may be carry-over from other donors' samples. This chain connects TRBV7-2 to TRBJ1-2, with 7 positions matching TRBD1. CDR3 amino acids: CASSQGTAWGYTF. The CDR3 coding sequence is TGTGCCAGCAGCCAAGGGACAGCCTGGGGCTACACCTTC. Full variable domain (rest looked up from reference TRBV7-2 and TRBJ1-2): GAGVSQSPSNKVTEKGKDVELRCDPISGHTALYWYRQSLGQGLEFLIYFQGNSAPDKSGLPSDRFSAERTGGSVSTLTIQRTQQEDSAVYLCASSQGTAWGYTFGSGTRLTVV.